This TCR beta chain was profiled in a study of spatial heterogeneity in lung cancer. Time point of the sample: sample taken at primary tumor resection. The donors comprised roughly 71 untreated early-stage non-small cell lung cancer patients. Tumor, nontumor lung or frozen PBMC supplied whole RNA that was sequenced unsorted. The table lists this clonotype with many counts. Its specificity is unknown. Study conclusions and caveats: TCRs found ubiquitously expanded in tumor appeared in blood more at resection than at follow-up.

The CDR3 length is 16 residues. J gave up 5 bases and V 0 bases, and 9 bases lay outside the gene matches. Germline V lookup: CDR1 SGHTA, CDR2 FQGNSA. Every cDNA TCR molecule received its own unique molecular identifier. MiXCR, applied by TCRdb to the 5' RACE reads, yields one record per CDR3 protein. The data show 20,000 to 25,000 distinct CDR3 sequences, with about 7.6% seen just once and roughly 13% held by the top ten. This sequence was found in a male donor with early-stage non-small cell lung cancer. Sequencing used PBMCs, obtained at surgery. This rearrangement joins TRBV7-2 to TRBJ1-2; TRBD1 matches 7 bases. The CDR3 DNA follows: TGTGCCAGCAGCTTAGCGCACGGGACAGTTCCATATGGCTACACCTTC. Residues: CASSLAHGTVPYGYTF.